A selection of T cell receptor beta chains follows, all from one sample in a study of OX40 agonist ivuxolimab in advanced cancers. Using immunoSEQ multiplex PCR, the repertoire was profiled, and TCRdb retains in-frame clones only, with some absent. The sample holds under 100,000 clones; more than 80% are singletons and the top ten take approximately 5.5%. The input for sequencing was CD4+ or CD8+ T cells sorted from blood, taken in a trial of the OX40 agonist ivuxolimab. Receptors originate from an adult with an advanced solid tumor such as melanoma, head and neck, liver or kidney cancer. Each CDR3 is given with its conserved first and last residue. Fields, in order: CDR3 DNA, CDR3 protein, clone size, V gene, D gene, J gene. The D gene is left open where the match is weak. The size entry is marked missing in some rows and otherwise reads once, few, many or a size class.

CDR3 DNA: TGTGCCAGCAGCTTATTAGCGGGACCCTACGAGCAGTACTTC
CDR3 protein: CASSLLAGPYEQYF
clone size: NA
V gene: TRBV9
D gene: TRBD2
J gene: TRBJ2-7

CDR3 DNA: TGCGCCAGCAGCTTTACAGGTCCCGAGGGCAATGAGCAGTTCTTC
CDR3 protein: CASSFTGPEGNEQFF
clone size: once
V gene: TRBV5-1
D gene: NA
J gene: TRBJ2-1

CDR3 DNA: TGCAGCGCTCGGACAGGTCCGAGCTACACCTTC
CDR3 protein: CSARTGPSYTF
clone size: NA
V gene: TRBV29-1
D gene: TRBD1
J gene: TRBJ1-2

CDR3 DNA: TGTGCCAGCAGTTACTCGATTGAGGGCCCCGAGCAGTACTTC
CDR3 protein: CASSYSIEGPEQYF
clone size: NA
V gene: TRBV6-5
D gene: NA
J gene: TRBJ2-7

CDR3 DNA: TGTGCCAGCATCAAGACGGGGTGGGGGGAAGCTTTCTTT
CDR3 protein: CASIKTGWGEAFF
clone size: once
V gene: TRBV7-9
D gene: NA
J gene: TRBJ1-1

CDR3 DNA: TGTGCCAGCAGCCGCACCGGGGGACTCGGGGTCCACTTT
CDR3 protein: CASSRTGGLGVHF
clone size: few
V gene: TRBV27
D gene: NA
J gene: TRBJ1-6

CDR3 DNA: TGTGCCAGCTCACCCCAGTCAGGGAACACTGAAGCTTTCTTT
CDR3 protein: CASSPQSGNTEAFF
clone size: NA
V gene: TRBV18
D gene: NA
J gene: TRBJ1-1

CDR3 DNA: TGTGCCAGCAGCTCTGGGAGGGTTACTGAAGCTTTCTTT
CDR3 protein: CASSSGRVTEAFF
clone size: NA
V gene: TRBV11-1
D gene: NA
J gene: TRBJ1-1

CDR3 DNA: TGTGCCACCAGCAGGAGCGGGGGCACAGATACGCAGTATTTT
CDR3 protein: CATSRSGGTDTQYF
clone size: once
V gene: TRBV15
D gene: TRBD2
J gene: TRBJ2-3

CDR3 DNA: TGCGCCAGCAGCTTGAAGGGGTCCGGAGAGACCCAGTACTTC
CDR3 protein: CASSLKGSGETQYF
clone size: NA
V gene: TRBV5-1
D gene: NA
J gene: TRBJ2-5

CDR3 DNA: TGTGCCAGCAGTTACTCGGAAGCGGGAGGTAAAGATACGCAGTATTTT
CDR3 protein: CASSYSEAGGKDTQYF
clone size: NA
V gene: TRBV6-5
D gene: TRBD2
J gene: TRBJ2-3

CDR3 DNA: TGTGCCAGCAGTGAAGTCCGGGGACGCACCGGGGAGCTGTTTTTT
CDR3 protein: CASSEVRGRTGELFF
clone size: NA
V gene: TRBV2
D gene: NA
J gene: TRBJ2-2

CDR3 DNA: TGTGCCAGCAGCTTAGGACAGGGGGTAGGCGGTGAGCAGTTCTTC
CDR3 protein: CASSLGQGVGGEQFF
clone size: NA
V gene: TRBV7-6
D gene: TRBD1
J gene: TRBJ2-1

CDR3 DNA: TGTGCCAGCAGCCACGGAAGGATTCAAGGGGAGCAGTACTTC
CDR3 protein: CASSHGRIQGEQYF
clone size: NA
V gene: TRBV6-5
D gene: NA
J gene: TRBJ2-7

CDR3 DNA: TGTGCCAGCAGCTACACCGGGGACAGGGGCGATGCTAACTATGGCTACACCTTC
CDR3 protein: CASSYTGDRGDANYGYTF
clone size: NA
V gene: TRBV7-9
D gene: TRBD1
J gene: TRBJ1-2